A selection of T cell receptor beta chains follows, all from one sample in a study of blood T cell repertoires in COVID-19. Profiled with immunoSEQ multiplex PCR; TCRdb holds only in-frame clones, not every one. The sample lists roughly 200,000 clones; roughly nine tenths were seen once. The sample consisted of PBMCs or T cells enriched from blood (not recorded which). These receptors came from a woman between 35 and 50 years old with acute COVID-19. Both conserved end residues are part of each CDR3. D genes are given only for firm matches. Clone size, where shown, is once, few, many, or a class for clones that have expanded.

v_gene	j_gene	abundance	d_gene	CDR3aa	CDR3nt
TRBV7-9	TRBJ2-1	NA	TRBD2	CASSRWTSGGNEQFF	TGTGCCAGCAGCCGGTGGACTAGCGGGGGAAATGAGCAGTTCTTC
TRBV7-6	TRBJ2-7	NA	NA	CASSLASGSTYEQYF	TGTGCCAGCAGCTTAGCTAGCGGTTCTACCTACGAGCAGTACTTC
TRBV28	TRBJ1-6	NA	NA	CAVQGPGNSPLHF	TGTGCCGTCCAGGGGCCGGGGAATTCACCCCTCCACTTT
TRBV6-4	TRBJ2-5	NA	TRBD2	CASRSLGLAVCGETQYF	TGTGCCAGCAGGAGCCTGGGACTAGCGGTCTGTGGAGAGACCCAGTACTTC
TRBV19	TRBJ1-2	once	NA	CASSIAQGLDYGYTF	TGTGCCAGTAGTATTGCCCAGGGGCTCGACTATGGCTACACCTTC
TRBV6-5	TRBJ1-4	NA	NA	CASSYSLQINEKLFF	TGTGCCAGCAGTTACTCGCTTCAGATTAATGAAAAACTGTTTTTT
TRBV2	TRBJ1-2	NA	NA	CASSRQTGIGYGYTF	TGTGCCAGCAGTAGACAAACAGGAATAGGATATGGCTACACCTTC
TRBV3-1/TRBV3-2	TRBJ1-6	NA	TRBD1	CASSLKTGRSPLHF	TGTGCCAGCAGCCTAAAGACAGGGCGATCACCCCTCCACTTT
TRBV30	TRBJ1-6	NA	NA	CAWSAGGDSSPLHF	TGTGCCTGGAGCGCCGGTGGGGACTCTTCACCCCTCCACTTT
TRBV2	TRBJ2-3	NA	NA	CASSVSDSSGGTDTQYF	TGTGCCAGCAGTGTATCGGACTCCTCGGGGGGCACAGATACGCAGTATTTT
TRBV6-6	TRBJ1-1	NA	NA	CASSYYTENTEAFF	TGTGCCAGCAGTTACTACACAGAGAACACTGAAGCTTTCTTT
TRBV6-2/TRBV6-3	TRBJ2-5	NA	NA	CASSYSSPSVETQYF	TGTGCCAGCAGTTACTCGAGTCCCTCCGTGGAGACCCAGTACTTC
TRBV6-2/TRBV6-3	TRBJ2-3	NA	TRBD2	CASSEGSGGTWWTQYF	TGTGCCAGCAGCGAAGGGAGCGGGGGGACGTGGTGGACGCAGTATTTT
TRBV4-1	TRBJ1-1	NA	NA	CASRRTLVTRQYREMNTEAFF	TGCGCCAGCAGAAGGACCTTAGTGACTCGACAGTACCGGGAGATGAACACTGAAGCTTTCTTT
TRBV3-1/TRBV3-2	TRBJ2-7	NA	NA	CASSQDTVSSHYEQYF	TGTGCCAGCAGCCAAGATACAGTAAGCAGCCACTACGAGCAGTACTTC
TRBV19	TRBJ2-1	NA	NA	CASSSARSYNEQFF	TGTGCCAGCTCGAGCGCTCGCTCCTACAATGAGCAGTTCTTC
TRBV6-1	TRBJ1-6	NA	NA	CASSYSNSPLHF	TGTGCCAGCAGTTATTCTAATTCACCCCTCCACTTT
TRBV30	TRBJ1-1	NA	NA	CAWSVRGEAFF	TGTGCCTGGAGTGTGAGGGGGGAAGCTTTCTTT
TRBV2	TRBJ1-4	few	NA	CASSVGGANEKLFF	TGTGCCAGCAGTGTTGGAGGGGCTAATGAAAAACTGTTTTTT
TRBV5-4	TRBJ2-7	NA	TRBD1	CASKKDRDLSYEQYF	TGTGCCAGCAAAAAGGACAGGGACTTGTCCTACGAGCAGTACTTC
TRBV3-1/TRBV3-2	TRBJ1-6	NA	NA	CASSVGASYNSPLHF	TGTGCCAGCAGTGTAGGGGCCTCCTATAATTCACCCCTCCACTTT
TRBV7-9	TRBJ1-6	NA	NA	CASSLQEAPNTPLHF	TGTGCCAGCAGCTTACAGGAGGCGCCCAATACACCCCTCCACTTT